These 26 T cell receptor beta chains were sequenced from one sample in a study of Tregs in tolerant kidney transplant recipients. The protocol was immunoSEQ multiplex PCR, while the TCRdb copy is restricted to in-frame clones and leaves out a portion. This sample has approximately 60,000 clones, with around 83% found just once. The sequenced sample consisted of CD4+ T cells from blood. These receptors were collected from a human donor in good health.

The rearrangement uses TRBV5-6 and TRBJ1-2, with TRBD1 identical over 11 bases. Trimming cost V 4 bases and J 5 bases; bases outside gene matches: 7. This CDR3 contains 15 residues. Germline V gives CDR1 SGHDT, CDR2 YYEEEE. The CDR3 is CASSPDRGPIYGYTF. In DNA, the CDR3 is TGTGCCAGCAGCCCGGACAGGGGGCCAATATATGGCTACACCTTC.

Regarding this clone: The junction departs from the called germline gene at one end, perhaps through a read error. This sequence joins TRBV19 and TRBJ1-2; maybe TRBD1 (5 bases). In germline, CDR1 is LNHDA, CDR2 SQIVND (reference sequence). The CDR3 extends over 14 amino acids. For the CDR3, the DNA is TGTGCCAGTAGCCGCTCACCGGGACCCCCTTCGCTCCTTTTC. Its translation: CASSRSPGPPSLLF.

This chain uses TRBV6-5 with TRBJ2-4, with D maybe TRBD1 (6 bases). Per germline, CDR1 MNHEY and CDR2 SVGAGI. Trimming took 4 bases from V and 6 from J, leaving 10 bases between them. This CDR3 is 13 amino acids long. The CDR3 region has the DNA TGTGCCAGCAGTTGGGGGCTGCCAAACATTCAGTACTTC. Its translation is CASSWGLPNIQYF.

This clone was detected only a few times. The CDR3 DNA reads as TGTGCCACCAAACCGGCGACAGCGATGAACACTGAAGCTTTCTTT. Amino acids: CATKPATAMNTEAFF. The chain recombines TRBV4-2 with TRBJ1-1; perhaps TRBD1 as D (5 bases). Trimming left V 10 bases short and J 0 bases short, with 18 bases between. The CDR3 extends over 15 amino acids. Per the germline V gene, CDR1 is LGHNA and CDR2 is YNFKEQ.

The rearrangement uses TRBV21-1 and TRBJ1-1; the DNA was not used to check the table's D call, TRBD1. TRBV21-1 is a pseudogene segment. The CDR3 extends over 14 amino acids. This CDR3 reads CASSSDRGRSVAFF. For the CDR3, the DNA is TGTGCCAGCAGTTCGGACAGGGGTAGAAGTGTCGCTTTCTTT.

The gene calls are TRBV30 and TRBJ1-6; TRBD1 agrees at 9 bases. Germline values: CDR1 GTSNPN, CDR2 SVGIG (reference sequence). The length of the CDR3 is 14 residues. V shed 2 bases, J shed 7 bases, and the junction held 3 bases outside the gene matches. The CDR3, as DNA: TGTGCCTGGAGTCACGGACAGGGGAATTCACCCCTCCACTTT. This encodes CAWSHGQGNSPLHF.

This clone is classed as medium-sized. The chain recombines TRBV10-3 with TRBJ1-2, with D unclear. The CDR3 length is 12 residues. Trimming took off 0 bases at V and 10 bases at J, with 9 bases between the two ends. Germline CDR1 ENHRY, CDR2 SYGVKD. The DNA of the CDR3 is TGTGCCATCAGTGAGTCCCTTGCCGCCTACACCTTC. It is translated as CAISESLAAYTF.

V and J are TRBV30 and TRBJ2-3; possibly TRBD2 for D (7 bases). The V gene lost 2 bases and the J gene lost 0 bases, with 9 bases spanning the gap. The CDR3 length is 14 residues. Germline values: CDR1 GTSNPN, CDR2 SVGIG (reference sequence). In DNA, the CDR3 is TGTGCCTGGAGTAGGGGGGGGAGCACAGATACGCAGTATTTT. It specifies CAWSRGGSTDTQYF.

This chain uses TRBV4-3 with TRBJ2-3; possible D gene TRBD2, 5 bases. The CDR3 consists of 16 residues. Per germline, CDR1 LGHNA and CDR2 YSLEER. With 1 base removed from V and 2 bases from J, the gap between germline ends came to 13 bases. The CDR3 nucleotides are TGCGCCAGCAGCCAAGGGGTAGCGCAGATCACAGATACGCAGTATTTT. Amino acids: CASSQGVAQITDTQYF.

CDR3 residues: CASTLHPPEFYEQYF. For the CDR3, the DNA is TGTGCCAGCACCCTTCACCCCCCCGAATTTTACGAGCAGTACTTC. The chain couples TRBV7-8 to TRBJ2-7; D unclear. CDR1 is SGHVS, CDR2 FQNEAQ, per germline. The V and J ends lost 7 bases and 4 bases respectively, with 20 bases between them. The CDR3 loop spans 15 amino acids.

This chain uses TRBV12-5 with TRBJ1-3; maybe TRBD1 (6 bases). CDR1 and CDR2 from the germline V gene are LGHNT and FRNRAP. Trimming stripped 5 bases from V and 3 bases from J, with 14 bases between. This CDR3 spans 15 amino acids. CDR3 coding DNA: TGTGCTAGTGGTAGAGGGGGAGGTGGTGGAAACACCATATATTTT. Protein sequence: CASGRGGGGGNTIYF.

The rearrangement uses TRBV5-5 and TRBJ2-7; 11 nucleotides line up with TRBD2. Germline lookup yields CDR1 SGHKS and CDR2 YYEKEE (reference sequence). CDR3 size: 15 residues. Trimming took 3 bases from V and 2 from J; bases not matched to a gene: 4. CDR3 bases: TGTGCCAGCAGCTACGGGACTAGCGGAACCTACGAGCAGTACTTC. It is translated as CASSYGTSGTYEQYF.

This chain joins TRBV6-6 and TRBJ2-5; TRBD1 is a possible D gene (6 bases). Germline-derived CDR1 and CDR2 are MNHNY and SVGAGI (reference sequence). The CDR3 has 13 residues. V shed 6 bases and J shed 1 base, with 9 bases lying between them. CDR3 bases: TGTGCCAGCAGGTCGGACAGCCAAGAGACCCAGTACTTC. Its translation is CASRSDSQETQYF.

The V and J genes are TRBV27 and TRBJ2-7; D might be TRBD1 or TRBD2, each matching 5 bases. Germline V gene data show CDR1 as MNHEY and CDR2 as SMNVEV (reference sequence). This CDR3 spans 12 amino acids. Trimming removed 6 bases at V and 6 bases at J, with 12 bases between. The CDR3 DNA is TGTGCCAGCAGGACCGAGGGGTCCGAGCAGTACTTC. Amino acids: CASRTEGSEQYF.

V is TRBV11-3 and J is TRBJ2-2; D is perhaps TRBD2 (6 bases). The CDR3 runs to 16 residues. V lost 2 bases, J lost 3 bases, and 13 bases lay in between. Germline CDR1 SGHNT, CDR2 YENEEA. The CDR3 is CASSLLDGRDTGELFF. CDR3 nucleotides: TGTGCCAGCAGCTTACTGGACGGGAGAGACACCGGGGAGCTGTTTTTT.

The rearrangement links TRBV18 to TRBJ2-1; D unclear. Germline values: CDR1 KGHSH, CDR2 LQKENI. The CDR3 runs 16 residues. V was shortened by 2 bases and J by 3 bases, with 14 bases between the two germline ends. The CDR3 reads CASSPKGEGYYNEQFF. The CDR3 DNA follows: TGTGCCAGCTCACCAAAGGGCGAAGGGTACTACAATGAGCAGTTCTTC.

The chain has TRBV10-3 and TRBJ1-1, with D perhaps matching TRBD1 (5 bases). V was trimmed by 3 bases and J by 2 bases, leaving 13 bases between them. The CDR3 extends over 15 amino acids. Germline CDR1 and CDR2: ENHRY and SYGVKD. Written as DNA, the CDR3 is TGTGCCATCAGTGAATTGGCAGGGCCCAACACTGAAGCTTTCTTT. Encoded protein: CAISELAGPNTEAFF.

The chain uses TRBV7-2 and TRBJ2-7; D is unclear. This CDR3 has 12 residues. Trimming shortened V by 5 bases and J by 3 bases, and 8 bases separated the two germline ends. Germline lookup yields CDR1 SGHTA and CDR2 FQGNSA. The CDR3 DNA reads TGTGCCAGCAGCAGGATGAACTACGAGCAGTACTTC. Encoded protein: CASSRMNYEQYF.

This chain links TRBV5-8 with TRBJ2-7; perhaps D is TRBD1 or TRBD2 (5 bases each). CDR3 length: 15 residues. Trimming shortened V by 0 bases and J by 3 bases, and 13 bases separated the two germline ends. The V gene's germline CDR1 is SGHTS and CDR2 YDEGEE. Here the CDR3 reads CASSLGGVDDYEQYF. The CDR3 bases are TGTGCCAGCAGCTTGGGAGGGGTCGATGACTACGAGCAGTACTTC. Filled out from reference TRBV5-8 and TRBJ2-7, the complete variable domain reads EAGVTQSPTHLIKTRGQQATLRCSPISGHTSVYWYQQALGLGLQFLLWYDEGEERNRGNFPPRFSGRQFPNYSSELNVNALELEDSALYLCASSLGGVDDYEQYFGPGTRLTVT.

This clone appeared a single time. The rearrangement uses TRBV5-1 and TRBJ2-7, with TRBD2 identical over 9 bases. The CDR3 length is 14 residues. Germline V gene data show CDR1 as SGHRS and CDR2 as YFSETQ. The J segment lost 3 bases and the V segment lost 7 bases, leaving 8 bases of the junction unmatched. The CDR3 DNA is TGCGCCAGCGCTAGGCGGGGGGGCGGCTACGAGCAGTACTTC. It yields the protein CASARRGGGYEQYF. The variable domain in full, completed from reference TRBV5-1 and TRBJ2-7, reads KAGVTQTPRYLIKTRGQQVTLSCSPISGHRSVSWYQQTPGQGLQFLFEYFSETQRNKGNFPGRFSGRQFSNSRSEMNVSTLELGDSALYLCASARRGGGYEQYFGPGTRLTVT.

This clone has just one count. The J gene is TRBJ2-5, the V gene TRBV6-9; D perhaps matches TRBD1 (5 bases). V lost 1 base and J 3 bases, leaving 12 bases between the germline ends. This CDR3 comprises 15 residues. Germline V gene sequence: CDR1 MNHGY, CDR2 SVAAGI. CDR3: CASSYFVGVKETQYF. The CDR3 DNA sequence: TGTGCCAGCAGTTATTTCGTAGGGGTTAAAGAGACCCAGTACTTC.

The chain couples TRBV18 to TRBJ1-4, with D maybe TRBD1 (5 bases). The CDR3 consists of 18 residues. CDR1 and CDR2 from the germline V gene are KGHSH and LQKENI. The V gene lost 4 bases and the J gene lost 6 bases, with 24 bases spanning the gap. For the CDR3, the DNA is TGTGCCAGCTCACTGATGTTCTGGATGGGGGACCGTTATGAAAAACTGTTTTTT. This sequence encodes CASSLMFWMGDRYEKLFF.

The V call is TRBV5-1, the J call TRBJ2-7, with D maybe TRBD1 (5 bases). V gave up 4 bases and J gave up 4 bases, with 15 bases separating them. The CDR3 consists of 14 residues. Germline assignment: CDR1 SGHRS and CDR2 YFSETQ. Written as DNA, the CDR3 is TGCGCCAGCAGCCCGACCCCAGGGATATACGAGCAGTACTTC. Translation: CASSPTPGIYEQYF. Based on the CDR3 plus reference TRBV5-1 and TRBJ2-7, the full variable domain is KAGVTQTPRYLIKTRGQQVTLSCSPISGHRSVSWYQQTPGQGLQFLFEYFSETQRNKGNFPGRFSGRQFSNSRSEMNVSTLELGDSALYLCASSPTPGIYEQYFGPGTRLTVT.

J is TRBJ1-2 and V is TRBV7-2; D might be TRBD1 (6 bases). Trimming stripped 5 bases from V and 3 bases from J, with 13 bases between. Germline-derived CDR1 and CDR2 are SGHTA and FQGNSA. This CDR3 region has 14 residues. CDR3: CASSHVGGDYGYTF. The CDR3 DNA reads TGTGCCAGCAGCCACGTGGGGGGCGACTATGGCTACACCTTC.

J is TRBJ1-3 and V is TRBV30, with 8 positions matching TRBD1. CDR3 size: 17 residues. CDR1 and CDR2 from the germline V gene are GTSNPN and SVGIG (reference sequence). Trimming at V came to 3 bases and at J to 0 bases, leaving 10 bases not matched to a gene. The DNA for the CDR3 is TGTGCCTGGAGAACTGTTAGGACAGGGCCCTCTGGAAACACCATATATTTT. Its translation is CAWRTVRTGPSGNTIYF.

V gene TRBV19 combines with J gene TRBJ2-3, with 7 bases lining up with TRBD2. CDR3 length equals 15 residues. The V gene end was trimmed by 1 base and the J gene end by 0 bases; junction bases not matched to a gene: 1. The V gene's germline CDR1 is LNHDA and CDR2 SQIVND (reference sequence). The DNA of the CDR3 is TGTGCCAGTAGTATAGGTAGCGGGAGCACAGATACGCAGTATTTT. This translates into CASSIGSGSTDTQYF.